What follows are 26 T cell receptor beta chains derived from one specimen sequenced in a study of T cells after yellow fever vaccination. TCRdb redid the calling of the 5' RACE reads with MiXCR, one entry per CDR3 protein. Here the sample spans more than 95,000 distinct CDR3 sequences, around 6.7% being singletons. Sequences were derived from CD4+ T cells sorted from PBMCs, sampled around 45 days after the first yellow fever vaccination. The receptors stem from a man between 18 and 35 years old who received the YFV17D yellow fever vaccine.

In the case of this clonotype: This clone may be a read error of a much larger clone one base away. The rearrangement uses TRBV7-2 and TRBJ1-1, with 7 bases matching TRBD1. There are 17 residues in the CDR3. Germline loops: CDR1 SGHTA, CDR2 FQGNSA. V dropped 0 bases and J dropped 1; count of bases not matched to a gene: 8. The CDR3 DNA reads TGTGCCAGCAGCTTAGCGCGACAGGGTACGTGGAACACTGAAGCTTTCTTT. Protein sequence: CASSLARQGTWNTEAFF. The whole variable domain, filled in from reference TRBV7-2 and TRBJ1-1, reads GAGVSQSPSNKVTEKGKDVELRCDPISGHTALYWYRQSLGQGLEFLIYFQGNSAPDKSGLPSDRFSAERTGGSVSTLTIQRTQQEDSAVYLCASSLARQGTWNTEAFFGQGTRLTVV.

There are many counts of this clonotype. This chain's CDR3 is CASSFLGIQYF. Here the CDR3 DNA reads TGTGCCAGCAGCTTTCTGGGCATTCAGTACTTC. The chain carries TRBV5-6 and TRBJ2-4; D not certain. CDR1 is SGHDT and CDR2 is YYEEEE in the germline V gene. V lost 2 bases and J lost 9, with 6 bases in between. The CDR3 is made up of 11 amino acids.

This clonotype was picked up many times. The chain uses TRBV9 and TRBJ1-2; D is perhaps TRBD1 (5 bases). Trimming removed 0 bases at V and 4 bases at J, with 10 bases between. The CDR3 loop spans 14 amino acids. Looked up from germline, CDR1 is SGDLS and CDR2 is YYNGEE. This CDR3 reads CASSVASGGYGYTF. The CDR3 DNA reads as TGTGCCAGCAGCGTAGCCAGTGGGGGCTATGGCTACACCTTC.

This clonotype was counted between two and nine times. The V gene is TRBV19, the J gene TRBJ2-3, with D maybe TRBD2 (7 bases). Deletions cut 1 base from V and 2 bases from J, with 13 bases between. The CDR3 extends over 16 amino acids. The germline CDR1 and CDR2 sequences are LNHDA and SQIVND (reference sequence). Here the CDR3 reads CASSIGRGAHTDTQYF. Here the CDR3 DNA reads TGTGCCAGTAGTATAGGTCGGGGGGCACACACAGATACGCAGTATTTT.

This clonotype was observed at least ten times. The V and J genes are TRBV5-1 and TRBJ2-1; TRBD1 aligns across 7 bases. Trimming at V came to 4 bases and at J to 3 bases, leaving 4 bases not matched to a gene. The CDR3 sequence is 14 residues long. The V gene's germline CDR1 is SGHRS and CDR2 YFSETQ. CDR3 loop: CASSPGQNYNEQFF. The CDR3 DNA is TGCGCCAGCAGCCCGGGACAGAACTACAATGAGCAGTTCTTC.

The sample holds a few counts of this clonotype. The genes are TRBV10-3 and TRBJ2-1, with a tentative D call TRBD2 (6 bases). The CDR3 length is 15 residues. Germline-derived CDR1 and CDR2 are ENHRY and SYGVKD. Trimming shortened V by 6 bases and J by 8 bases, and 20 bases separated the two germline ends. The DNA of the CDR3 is TGTGCCATCAGCCCCCGGGACTCGAACCGCCATGAGCAGTTCTTC. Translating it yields CAISPRDSNRHEQFF.

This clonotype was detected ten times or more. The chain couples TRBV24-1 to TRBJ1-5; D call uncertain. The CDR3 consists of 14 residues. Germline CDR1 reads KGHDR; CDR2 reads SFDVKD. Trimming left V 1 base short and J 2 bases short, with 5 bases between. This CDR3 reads CATSDFWGNQPQHF. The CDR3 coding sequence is TGTGCCACCAGTGATTTTTGGGGCAATCAGCCCCAGCATTTT.

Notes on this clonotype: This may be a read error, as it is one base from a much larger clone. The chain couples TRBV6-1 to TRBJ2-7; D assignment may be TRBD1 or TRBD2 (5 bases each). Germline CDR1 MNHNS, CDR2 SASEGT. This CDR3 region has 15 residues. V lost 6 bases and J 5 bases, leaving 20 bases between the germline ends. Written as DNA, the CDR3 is TGTGCCAGCAGATCCAGAGGGGCAGGGTTCCACGAGCAGTACTTC. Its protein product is CASRSRGAGFHEQYF.

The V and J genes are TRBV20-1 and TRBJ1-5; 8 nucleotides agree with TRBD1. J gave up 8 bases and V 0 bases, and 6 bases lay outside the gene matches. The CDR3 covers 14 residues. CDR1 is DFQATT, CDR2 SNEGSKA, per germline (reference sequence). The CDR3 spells CSARDNRGGEPQHF. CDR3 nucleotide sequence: TGCAGTGCTAGAGATAACAGGGGGGGGGAGCCCCAGCATTTT.

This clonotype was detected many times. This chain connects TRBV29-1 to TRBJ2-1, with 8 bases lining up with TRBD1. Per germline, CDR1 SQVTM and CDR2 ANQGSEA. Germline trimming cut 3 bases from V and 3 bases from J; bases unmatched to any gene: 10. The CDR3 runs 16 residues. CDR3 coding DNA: TGCAGCGTTGACGCGATGGACAGGGCTCTCTACAATGAGCAGTTCTTC. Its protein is CSVDAMDRALYNEQFF.

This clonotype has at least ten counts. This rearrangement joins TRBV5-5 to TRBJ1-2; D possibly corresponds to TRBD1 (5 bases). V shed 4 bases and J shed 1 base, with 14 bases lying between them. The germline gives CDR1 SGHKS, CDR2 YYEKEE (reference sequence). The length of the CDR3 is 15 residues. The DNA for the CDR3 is TGTGCCAGCAGCCAGGGCCCCAGTAGTAACTATGGCTACACCTTC. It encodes CASSQGPSSNYGYTF. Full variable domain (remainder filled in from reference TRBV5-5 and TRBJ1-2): DAGVTQSPTHLIKTRGQQVTLRCSPISGHKSVSWYQQVLGQGPQFIFQYYEKEERGRGNFPDRFSARQFPNYSSELNVNALLLGDSALYLCASSQGPSSNYGYTFGSGTRLTVV.

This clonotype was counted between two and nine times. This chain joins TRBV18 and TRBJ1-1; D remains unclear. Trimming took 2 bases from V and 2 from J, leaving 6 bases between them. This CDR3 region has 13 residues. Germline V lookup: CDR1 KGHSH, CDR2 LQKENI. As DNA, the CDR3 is TGTGCCAGCTCACCAGGGGAAAACACTGAAGCTTTCTTT. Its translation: CASSPGENTEAFF. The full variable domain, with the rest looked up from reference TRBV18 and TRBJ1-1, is NAGVMQNPRHLVRRRGQEARLRCSPMKGHSHVYWYRQLPEEGLKFMVYLQKENIIDESGMPKERFSAEFPKEGPSILRIQQVVRGDSAAYFCASSPGENTEAFFGQGTRLTVV.

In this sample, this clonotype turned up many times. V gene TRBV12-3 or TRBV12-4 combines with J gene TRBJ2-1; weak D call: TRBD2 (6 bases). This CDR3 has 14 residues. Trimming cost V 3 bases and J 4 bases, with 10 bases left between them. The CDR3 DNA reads TGTGCCAGCAGTTTGCTGGGGGGTTACAATGAGCAGTTCTTC. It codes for CASSLLGGYNEQFF.

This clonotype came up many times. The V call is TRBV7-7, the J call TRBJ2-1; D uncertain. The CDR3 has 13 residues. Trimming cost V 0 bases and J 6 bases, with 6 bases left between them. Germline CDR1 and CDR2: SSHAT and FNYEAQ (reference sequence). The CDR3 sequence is CASSLAHSNEQFF. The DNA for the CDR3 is TGTGCCAGCAGCTTAGCTCACAGCAATGAGCAGTTCTTC.

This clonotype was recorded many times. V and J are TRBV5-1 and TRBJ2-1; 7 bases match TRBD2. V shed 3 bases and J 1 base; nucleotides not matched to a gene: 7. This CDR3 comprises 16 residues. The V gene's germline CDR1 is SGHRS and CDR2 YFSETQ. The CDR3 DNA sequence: TGCGCCAGCAGCTACTTTGGCGGGGGATCCTACAATGAGCAGTTCTTC. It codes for CASSYFGGGSYNEQFF.

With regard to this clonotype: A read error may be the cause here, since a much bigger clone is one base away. CDR3 nucleotides: TGCAGTGCCCCCGGGGCTATCGGGGGGGTAGATACGCAGTATTTT. It translates to CSAPGAIGGVDTQYF. The J gene is TRBJ2-3, the V gene TRBV20-1; TRBD2 matches 8 bases. Per germline, CDR1 DFQATT and CDR2 SNEGSKA (reference sequence). Trimming at V came to 6 bases and at J to 5 bases, leaving 13 bases not matched to a gene. CDR3 length: 15 amino acids.

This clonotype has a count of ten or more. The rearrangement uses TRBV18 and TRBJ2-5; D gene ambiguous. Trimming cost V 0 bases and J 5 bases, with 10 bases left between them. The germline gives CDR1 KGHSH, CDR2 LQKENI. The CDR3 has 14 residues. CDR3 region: CASSPPQAWETQYF. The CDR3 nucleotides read TGTGCCAGCTCACCACCGCAGGCGTGGGAGACCCAGTACTTC.

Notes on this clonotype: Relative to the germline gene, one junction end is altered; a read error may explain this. The CDR3 DNA reads as TGTGCCAGCATGGGCGGGGGGAGAACCGGGGGGCTGTTTTTT. Translated, it gives CASMGGGRTGGLFF. The V call is TRBV7-2, the J call TRBJ2-2; 8 positions match TRBD2. Germline values: CDR1 SGHTA, CDR2 FQGNSA. The CDR3 totals 14 residues.

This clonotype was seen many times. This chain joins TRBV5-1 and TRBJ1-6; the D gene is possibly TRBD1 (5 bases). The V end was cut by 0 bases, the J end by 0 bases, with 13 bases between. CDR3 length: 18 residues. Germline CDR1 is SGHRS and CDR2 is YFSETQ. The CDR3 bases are TGCGCCAGCAGCTTGGTCGGGACGGTGAGCTCCTATAATTCACCCCTCCACTTT. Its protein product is CASSLVGTVSSYNSPLHF.

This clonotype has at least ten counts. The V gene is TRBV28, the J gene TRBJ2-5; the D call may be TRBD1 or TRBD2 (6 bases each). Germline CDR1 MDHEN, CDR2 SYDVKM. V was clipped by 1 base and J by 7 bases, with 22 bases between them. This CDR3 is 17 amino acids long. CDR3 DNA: TGTGCCAGCAGTTTATTAACGGGGGCAGACGTTCCGGTGACCCAGTACTTC. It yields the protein CASSLLTGADVPVTQYF.

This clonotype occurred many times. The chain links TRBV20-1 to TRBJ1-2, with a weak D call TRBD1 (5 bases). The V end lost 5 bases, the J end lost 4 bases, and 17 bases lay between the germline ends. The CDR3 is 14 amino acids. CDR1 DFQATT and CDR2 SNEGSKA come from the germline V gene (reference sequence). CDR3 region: CSAPSSGTPYGYTF. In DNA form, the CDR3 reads TGCAGTGCTCCTTCCTCCGGGACCCCCTATGGCTACACCTTC.

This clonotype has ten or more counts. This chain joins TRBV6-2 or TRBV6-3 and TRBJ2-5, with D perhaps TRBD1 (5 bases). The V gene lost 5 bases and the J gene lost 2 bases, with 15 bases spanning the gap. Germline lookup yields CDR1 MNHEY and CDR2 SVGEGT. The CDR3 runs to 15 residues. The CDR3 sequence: CASSLPWSGQETQYF. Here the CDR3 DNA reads TGTGCCAGCAGTCTGCCTTGGTCAGGGCAAGAGACCCAGTACTTC.

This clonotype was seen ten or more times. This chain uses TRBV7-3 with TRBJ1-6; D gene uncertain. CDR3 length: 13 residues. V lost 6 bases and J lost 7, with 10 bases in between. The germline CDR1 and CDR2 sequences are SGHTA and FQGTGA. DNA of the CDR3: TGTGCCAGCAGGCGCAGTGGGAATTCACCCCTCCACTTT. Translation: CASRRSGNSPLHF.

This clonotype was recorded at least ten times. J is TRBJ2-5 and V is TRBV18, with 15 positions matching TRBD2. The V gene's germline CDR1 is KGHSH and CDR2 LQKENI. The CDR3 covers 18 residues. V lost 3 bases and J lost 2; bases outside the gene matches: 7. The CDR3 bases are TGTGCCAGCTCACCGAGGACTAGCGGGGGGGTGATTCAAGAGACCCAGTACTTC. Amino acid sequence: CASSPRTSGGVIQETQYF.

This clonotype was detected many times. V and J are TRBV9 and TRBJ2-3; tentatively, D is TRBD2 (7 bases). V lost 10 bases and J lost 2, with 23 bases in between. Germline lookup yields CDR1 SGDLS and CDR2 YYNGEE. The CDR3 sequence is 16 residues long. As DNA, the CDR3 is TGTGCCTATCGGTGGGACGGGGGGCCGATCACAGATACGCAGTATTTT. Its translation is CAYRWDGGPITDTQYF.

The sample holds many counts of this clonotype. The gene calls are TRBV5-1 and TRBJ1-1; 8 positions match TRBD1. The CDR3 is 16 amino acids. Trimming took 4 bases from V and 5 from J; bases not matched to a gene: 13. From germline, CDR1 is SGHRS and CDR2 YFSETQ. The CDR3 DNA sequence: TGCGCCAGCAGCGACCGGACAGGGCTAGATAGGACTGAAGCTTTCTTT. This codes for CASSDRTGLDRTEAFF.